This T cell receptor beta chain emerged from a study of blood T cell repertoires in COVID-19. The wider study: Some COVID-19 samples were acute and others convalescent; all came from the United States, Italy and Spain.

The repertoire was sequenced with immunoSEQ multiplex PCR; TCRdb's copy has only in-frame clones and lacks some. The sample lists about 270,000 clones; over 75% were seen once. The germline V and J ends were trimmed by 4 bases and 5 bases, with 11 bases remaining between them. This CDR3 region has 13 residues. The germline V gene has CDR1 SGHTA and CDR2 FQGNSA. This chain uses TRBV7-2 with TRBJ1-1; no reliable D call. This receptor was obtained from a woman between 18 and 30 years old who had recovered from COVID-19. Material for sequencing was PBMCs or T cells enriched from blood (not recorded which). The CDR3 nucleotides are TGTGCCAGCAGCTACGCTAAGTGGACTGAAGCTTTCTTT. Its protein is CASSYAKWTEAFF. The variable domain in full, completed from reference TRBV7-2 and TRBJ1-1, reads GAGVSQSPSNKVTEKGKDVELRCDPISGHTALYWYRQSLGQGLEFLIYFQGNSAPDKSGLPSDRFSAERTGGSVSTLTIQRTQQEDSAVYLCASSYAKWTEAFFGQGTRLTVV.